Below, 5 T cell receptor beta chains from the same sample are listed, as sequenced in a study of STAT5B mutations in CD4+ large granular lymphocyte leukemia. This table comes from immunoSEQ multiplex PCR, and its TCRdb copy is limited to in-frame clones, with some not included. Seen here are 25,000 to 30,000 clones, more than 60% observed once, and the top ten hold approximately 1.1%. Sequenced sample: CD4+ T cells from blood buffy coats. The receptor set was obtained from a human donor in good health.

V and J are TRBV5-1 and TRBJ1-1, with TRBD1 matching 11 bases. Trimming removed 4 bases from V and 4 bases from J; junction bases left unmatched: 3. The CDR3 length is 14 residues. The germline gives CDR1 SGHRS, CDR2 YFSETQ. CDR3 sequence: CASSKGTGGTEAFF. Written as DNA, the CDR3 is TGCGCCAGCAGCAAAGGGACAGGGGGCACTGAAGCTTTCTTT.

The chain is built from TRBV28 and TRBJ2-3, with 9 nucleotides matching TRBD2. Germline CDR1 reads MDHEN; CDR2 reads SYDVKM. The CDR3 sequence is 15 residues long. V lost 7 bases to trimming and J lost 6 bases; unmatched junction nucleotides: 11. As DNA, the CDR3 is TGTGCCAGCAACACCCGCGGGGGGGCCCTCGATACGCAGTATTTT. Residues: CASNTRGGALDTQYF.

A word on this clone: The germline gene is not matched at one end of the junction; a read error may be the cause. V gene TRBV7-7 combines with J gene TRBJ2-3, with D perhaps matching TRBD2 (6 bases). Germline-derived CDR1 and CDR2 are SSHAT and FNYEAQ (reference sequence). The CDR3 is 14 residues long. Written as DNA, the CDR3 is TGTGCTAGCAGCTTGGGGATAAGCGGGGATACGCAGTATTTT. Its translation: CASSLGISGDTQYF.

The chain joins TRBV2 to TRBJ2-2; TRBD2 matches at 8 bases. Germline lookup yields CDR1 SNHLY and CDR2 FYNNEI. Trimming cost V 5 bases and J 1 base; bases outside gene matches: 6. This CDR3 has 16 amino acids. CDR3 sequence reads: CASSLLSGGNTGELFF. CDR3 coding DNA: TGTGCCAGCAGTCTTCTAAGCGGGGGGAACACCGGGGAGCTGTTTTTT.

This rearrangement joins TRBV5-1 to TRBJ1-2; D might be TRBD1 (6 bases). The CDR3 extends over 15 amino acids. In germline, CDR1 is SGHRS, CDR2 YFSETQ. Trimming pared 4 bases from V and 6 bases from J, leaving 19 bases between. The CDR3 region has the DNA TGCGCCAGCAGCCTCGTACAGGGCGCCTACGATGGCTACACCTTC. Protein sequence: CASSLVQGAYDGYTF.